This is a list of T cell receptor beta chains from one sample in a study of blood T cell repertoires in COVID-19. Some clones are missing from TCRdb's copy, which holds only in-frame ones; the method was immunoSEQ multiplex PCR. The sample yields under 350,000 clones, approximately 83% seen once. The sequencing input was PBMCs or T cells enriched from blood (not recorded which). Receptors originate from a woman between 40 and 55 years old with acute COVID-19. Both conserved end residues are part of each CDR3. D genes are given only for firm matches. The size field is filled for only some rows; it gives once, few, many or a size class.

clone_size,j_call,v_call,d_call,cdr3_aa,cdr3_nt
NA,TRBJ1-1,TRBV3-1/TRBV3-2,NA,CASSHLQGNTEAFF,TGTGCCAGCAGCCACCTACAGGGGAACACTGAAGCTTTCTTT
NA,TRBJ1-2,TRBV9,NA,CASSAQGNYGYTF,TGTGCCAGCAGCGCACAGGGCAATTATGGCTACACCTTC
NA,TRBJ1-1,TRBV4-1,NA,CASSPAVGLRGDEAFF,TGCGCCAGCAGCCCGGCTGTGGGCCTACGGGGGGATGAAGCTTTCTTT
NA,TRBJ1-4,TRBV5-1,NA,CASSLEQGREKLFF,TGCGCCAGCAGCTTGGAGCAGGGGCGAGAAAAACTGTTTTTT
NA,TRBJ2-1,TRBV11-3,TRBD2,CASSLDFAGGYNEQFF,TGTGCCAGCAGCTTAGATTTTGCGGGAGGGTACAATGAGCAGTTCTTC
once,TRBJ2-2,TRBV5-4,NA,CASSEGENTGELFF,TGTGCCAGCAGCGAGGGGGAGAACACCGGGGAGCTGTTTTTT
few,TRBJ1-1,TRBV9,TRBD1,CASSVGIRDSRTEAFF,TGTGCCAGCAGCGTAGGAATTCGGGACAGTCGGACTGAAGCTTTCTTT
NA,TRBJ1-3,TRBV6-4,TRBD1,CASSDGGTDSGNTIYF,TGTGCCAGCAGTGACGGAGGGACAGACTCTGGAAACACCATATATTTT
NA,TRBJ1-1,TRBV5-1,NA,CASSFGVEMGTEAFF,TGCGCCAGCAGCTTCGGAGTTGAAATGGGCACTGAAGCTTTCTTT
NA,TRBJ1-4,TRBV7-7,TRBD1,CARVDSRGQEEKLFF,TGTGCCAGAGTGGATTCCAGGGGGCAGGAGGAAAAACTGTTTTTT
NA,TRBJ2-7,TRBV27,NA,CASSFEAGARGEQYF,TGTGCCAGCAGTTTCGAGGCGGGGGCTCGGGGGGAGCAGTACTTC
NA,TRBJ2-1,TRBV19,TRBD2,CASSIDLELAGSYNEQFF,TGTGCCAGTAGTATAGATTTAGAACTAGCGGGCTCCTACAATGAGCAGTTCTTC
NA,TRBJ1-2,TRBV29-1,NA,CSVVRFPGAVTNYGYTF,TGCAGCGTTGTTCGGTTCCCAGGGGCCGTAACTAACTATGGCTACACCTTC
NA,TRBJ1-4,TRBV20-1,NA,CSASSQVGGEKLFF,TGCAGTGCTAGTAGCCAGGTTGGTGGCGAAAAACTGTTTTTT
few,TRBJ2-7,TRBV20-1,TRBD2,CSGGGDHEQYF,TGCAGCGGTGGGGGGGACCACGAGCAGTACTTC
NA,TRBJ2-1,TRBV6-5,NA,CASAGRRTNEQFF,TGTGCCAGCGCGGGAAGGAGAACCAATGAGCAGTTCTTC
NA,TRBJ2-7,TRBV19,NA,CASTRGGDYEQYF,TGTGCCAGTACCCGAGGCGGTGACTACGAGCAGTACTTC
NA,TRBJ2-7,TRBV20-1,NA,CSASTYRAYEQYF,TGCAGTGCTAGTACTTACAGGGCCTACGAGCAGTACTTC
NA,TRBJ1-4,TRBV7-2,TRBD1,CASSQHYRGVNEKLFF,TGTGCCAGCAGCCAACACTACAGGGGAGTAAATGAAAAACTGTTTTTT
few,TRBJ2-1,TRBV3-1/TRBV3-2,TRBD2,CASSQAKLAGSNEQFF,TGTGCCAGCAGCCAAGCAAAACTAGCGGGGTCTAATGAGCAGTTCTTC
NA,TRBJ1-5,TRBV6-5,NA,CASSRQDQPQHF,TGTGCCAGCTCCCGACAGGATCAGCCCCAGCATTTT
NA,TRBJ1-5,TRBV19,NA,CASNPTQGKSNQPQHF,TGTGCCAGTAACCCTACGCAGGGGAAGAGCAATCAGCCCCAGCATTTT
NA,TRBJ1-5,TRBV27,TRBD1,CASSPLQGYSNQPQHF,TGTGCCAGCAGTCCTCTACAGGGGTATAGCAATCAGCCCCAGCATTTT
NA,TRBJ1-1,TRBV5-5,NA,CASSLTGSAFF,TGTGCCAGCAGCTTGACAGGATCGGCTTTCTTT
NA,TRBJ2-7,TRBV7-2,TRBD2,CASTVPSAGVAYEQYF,TGTGCCAGCACGGTCCCGAGTGCGGGAGTCGCCTACGAGCAGTACTTC
NA,TRBJ1-1,TRBV6-5,TRBD1,CASSSRGLGTEAFF,TGTGCCAGCAGTTCAAGGGGGCTAGGCACTGAAGCTTTCTTT
once,TRBJ1-2,TRBV28,NA,CASSLRSYGYTF,TGTGCCAGCAGTCTCCGCAGTTATGGCTACACCTTC
NA,TRBJ2-5,TRBV6-1,TRBD1,CASSEILRGPETQYF,TGTGCCAGCAGTGAAATTCTTAGGGGGCCGGAGACCCAGTACTTC
NA,TRBJ2-7,TRBV7-8,TRBD2,CASSLELAGASEQYF,TGTGCCAGCAGCTTAGAACTAGCGGGAGCCTCCGAGCAGTACTTC
NA,TRBJ2-7,TRBV10-3,TRBD2,CAIRAGEAAYEQYF,TGTGCCATCAGGGCGGGGGAAGCCGCCTACGAGCAGTACTTC
once,TRBJ1-1,TRBV21-1,NA,CASNHRDSSTEAFF,TGTGCCAGCAATCACCGGGACAGTTCCACTGAAGCTTTCTTT
NA,TRBJ2-1,TRBV28,TRBD2,CASSLWGTSGGLNEQFF,TGTGCCAGCAGTTTATGGGGGACTAGCGGGGGGCTGAATGAGCAGTTCTTC
NA,TRBJ1-1,TRBV5-7,NA,CASSSNRDNPLMNTEAFF,TGTGCCAGCAGTTCGAACCGGGACAATCCTCTCATGAACACTGAAGCTTTCTTT
NA,TRBJ1-2,TRBV2,NA,CASSDVEAGWQTYGYTF,TGTGCCAGCAGTGATGTAGAGGCGGGATGGCAGACGTATGGCTACACCTTC
NA,TRBJ1-5,TRBV7-9,TRBD1,CASSSNRGQGVNQPQHF,TGTGCCAGCAGCTCCAATCGGGGACAGGGGGTCAATCAGCCCCAGCATTTT
NA,TRBJ2-3,TRBV21-1,NA,CASSRTSGAVDTQYF,TGTGCCAGCAGTAGGACTAGCGGGGCTGTGGATACGCAGTATTTT
NA,TRBJ1-1,TRBV6-5,TRBD1,CASSFLSQGAHTEAFF,TGTGCCAGCAGTTTCCTATCTCAGGGGGCGCATACTGAAGCTTTCTTT
NA,TRBJ1-6,TRBV6-5,NA,CASRTDWNSPLHF,TGTGCCAGCAGGACTGATTGGAATTCACCCCTCCACTTT